The 27 T cell receptor beta chains below all came from one sample that was sequenced in a study of cytomegalovirus exposure and HLA in healthy donors. Vbeta (60) and Jbeta (13) primers were used in the PCR. Sequencing was performed with immunoSEQ multiplex PCR; in TCRdb, only in-frame clones are kept and a portion is missing. In the table there are approximately 92,000 clones, around 85% of which are singletons. Sequencing used PBMCs. These receptor sequences come from a girl aged 2-9 years in good health and CMV-seropositive.

The chain employs TRBV7-6 and TRBJ2-7, with 12 bases aligning to TRBD1. The V and J ends lost 1 base and 5 bases, in that order; junction bases with no gene match: 3. The germline V gene has CDR1 SGHVS and CDR2 FNYEAQ. CDR3 size: 15 residues. The CDR3 protein is CASSLGDRGLDEQYF. CDR3 bases: TGTGCCAGCAGCTTAGGGGACAGGGGGCTTGACGAGCAGTACTTC.

The chain has TRBV5-6 and TRBJ1-2; 9 nucleotides agree with TRBD1. The CDR3 contains 13 residues. After removal of 7 bases from V and 6 bases from J, the junction contained 7 bases not matched to a gene. Germline loops: CDR1 SGHDT, CDR2 YYEEEE. The CDR3 region is CASLRQGGDGYTF. CDR3 in DNA: TGTGCCAGCTTAAGACAGGGGGGCGATGGCTACACCTTC.

V gene TRBV28 combines with J gene TRBJ2-1; TRBD2 agrees at 8 bases. Looked up from germline, CDR1 is MDHEN and CDR2 is SYDVKM. The CDR3 spans 16 residues. Germline trimming cut 5 bases from V and 0 bases from J; bases unmatched to any gene: 6. Here the CDR3 reads CASSPLSGSSYNEQFF. The CDR3 DNA reads as TGTGCCAGCAGTCCACTGAGCGGGAGCTCCTACAATGAGCAGTTCTTC.

This CDR3 is CASSEGAVETQYF. CDR3 bases: TGTGCCAGTAGTGAGGGGGCCGTAGAGACCCAGTACTTC. This rearrangement joins TRBV19 to TRBJ2-5; 7 bases line up with TRBD1. V was pared by 5 bases and J by 4 bases, with 4 bases of the junction left unmatched. Germline loops: CDR1 LNHDA, CDR2 SQIVND (reference sequence). The CDR3 sequence is 13 residues long.

The rearrangement uses TRBV7-9 and TRBJ1-1, with 8 positions matching TRBD1. V lost 3 bases to trimming and J lost 4 bases; unmatched junction nucleotides: 4. The V gene's germline CDR1 is SEHNR and CDR2 FQNEAQ (reference sequence). The CDR3 is made up of 14 amino acids. The CDR3 is CASSFTGGGTEAFF. CDR3 in DNA: TGTGCCAGCAGCTTCACAGGGGGTGGCACTGAAGCTTTCTTT.

This chain uses TRBV18 with TRBJ2-7; D unclear. The germline CDR1 and CDR2 sequences are KGHSH and LQKENI. The CDR3 runs to 15 residues. V shed 3 bases and J shed 2 bases, with 14 bases lying between them. This chain's CDR3 is CASSPGTPQAYEQYF. In DNA, the CDR3 is TGTGCCAGCTCACCTGGCACCCCTCAGGCCTACGAGCAGTACTTC.

This clone was found a few times. The chain links TRBV15 to TRBJ1-1; D is unresolved. Looked up from germline, CDR1 is LNHNV and CDR2 is YYDKDF (reference sequence). V was clipped by 3 bases and J by 4 bases, with 15 bases between them. This CDR3 contains 15 residues. For the CDR3, the DNA is TGTGCCACCAGCAGGGATAGACTAACCCCCACTGAAGCTTTCTTT. Protein sequence: CATSRDRLTPTEAFF. The full variable domain, with the rest looked up from reference TRBV15 and TRBJ1-1, is DAMVIQNPRYQVTQFGKPVTLSCSQTLNHNVMYWYQQKSSQAPKLLFHYYDKDFNNEADTPDNFQSRRPNTSFCFLDIRSPGLGDTAMYLCATSRDRLTPTEAFFGQGTRLTVV.

The chain recombines TRBV11-2 with TRBJ2-7; 7 nucleotides align to TRBD1. Losses at the gene ends were 1 base for V and 0 bases for J; bases not matched to a gene: 0. The germline V gene has CDR1 SGHAT and CDR2 FQNNGV. The CDR3 extends over 14 amino acids. As DNA, the CDR3 is TGTGCCAGCAGCTTAGCAGGGGGCTCCTACGAGCAGTACTTC. It yields the protein CASSLAGGSYEQYF.

This chain connects TRBV30 to TRBJ2-5; TRBD2 agrees at 8 bases. Germline CDR1 is GTSNPN and CDR2 is SVGIG (reference sequence). The J segment lost 6 bases and the V segment lost 0 bases, leaving 9 bases of the junction unmatched. There are 15 residues in the CDR3. CDR3 in amino acids: CAWSVSGGGRKTQYF. The CDR3 coding sequence is TGTGCCTGGAGTGTATCTGGCGGGGGGAGGAAGACCCAGTACTTC.

The J gene is TRBJ1-2, the V gene TRBV30; 7 positions match TRBD1. From germline, CDR1 is GTSNPN and CDR2 SVGIG (reference sequence). After removal of 5 bases from V and 6 bases from J, the junction contained 9 bases not matched to a gene. The CDR3 has 13 residues. CDR3 residues: CAWGRQGGDGYTF. CDR3 DNA sequence: TGTGCCTGGGGGAGACAGGGAGGAGATGGCTACACCTTC.

The chain joins TRBV6-1 to TRBJ2-1, with TRBD2 as a possible D gene (5 bases). The CDR3 length is 13 residues. V lost 8 bases, J lost 9 bases, and 17 bases lay in between. The germline V gene has CDR1 MNHNS and CDR2 SASEGT. As DNA, the CDR3 is TGTGCCAGCGACCGTATCGGGGTAGGTGAGCAGTTCTTC. Its translation is CASDRIGVGEQFF.

CDR3 region: CASSKTGKTAGTDSTDTQYF. The CDR3 DNA reads as TGTGCCAGCAGCAAAACGGGGAAAACCGCCGGGACAGATAGCACAGATACGCAGTATTTT. The chain combines TRBV21-1 with TRBJ2-3; no check of the table's D call, TRBD1, against the DNA was made. TRBV21-1 corresponds to a pseudogene. The CDR3 spans 20 residues.

This clone was detected once. This chain joins TRBV4-1 and TRBJ1-1, with D unresolved. The CDR3 is made up of 14 amino acids. The V end lost 4 bases, the J end lost 6 bases, and 15 bases lay between the germline ends. Looked up from germline, CDR1 is MGHRA and CDR2 is YSYEKL. The CDR3 DNA sequence: TGCGCCAGCAGCCCCCCTCAGAGGGTCTCTGAAGCTTTCTTT. The encoded protein is CASSPPQRVSEAFF.

V and J are TRBV27 and TRBJ2-3, with 7 bases fitting TRBD2. The junction had 3 bases not matched to a gene; V was cut back by 4 bases and J by 5 bases. Germline CDR1 and CDR2: MNHEY and SMNVEV (reference sequence). The CDR3 extends over 13 amino acids. The CDR3 nucleotides read TGTGCCAGCAGTTGGGGGGGAGGAGATACGCAGTATTTT. Translation gives CASSWGGGDTQYF.

The chain carries TRBV23-1 and TRBJ1-4; 7 bases map to TRBD1. TRBV23-1 is an ORF, and what it does is uncertain. CDR3 length: 18 residues. The V gene end was trimmed by 3 bases and the J gene end by 0 bases; junction bases not matched to a gene: 10. The CDR3 loop reads CASSHRTGRRATNEKLFF. The CDR3 DNA reads as TGCGCCAGCAGTCACCGGACAGGCCGGAGAGCAACTAATGAAAAACTGTTTTTT.

The genes are TRBV5-1 and TRBJ2-6; TRBD1 agrees at 9 bases. V dropped 4 bases and J dropped 0; count of bases not matched to a gene: 8. The CDR3 sequence is 18 residues long. Germline V gene lookup returns CDR1 SGHRS and CDR2 YFSETQ. The CDR3 region has the DNA TGCGCCAGCAGCGTACCGGGACAGGGATACTCTGGGGCCAACGTCCTGACTTTC. It codes for CASSVPGQGYSGANVLTF. Combining the CDR3 with reference TRBV5-1 and TRBJ2-6 gives the whole variable domain KAGVTQTPRYLIKTRGQQVTLSCSPISGHRSVSWYQQTPGQGLQFLFEYFSETQRNKGNFPGRFSGRQFSNSRSEMNVSTLELGDSALYLCASSVPGQGYSGANVLTFGAGSRLTVL.

The chain joins TRBV20-1 to TRBJ2-3; D uncertain. With 7 bases removed from V and 4 bases from J, the gap between germline ends came to 9 bases. Germline lookup yields CDR1 DFQATT and CDR2 SNEGSKA (reference sequence). The CDR3 covers 11 residues. CDR3 in DNA: TGCAGTGTTGTATCCGCAGATACGCAGTATTTT. Encoded protein: CSVVSADTQYF.

This chain joins TRBV19 and TRBJ2-3; 7 nucleotides line up with TRBD1. CDR1 LNHDA and CDR2 SQIVND come from the germline V gene (reference sequence). The J segment lost 2 bases and the V segment lost 10 bases, leaving 3 bases of the junction unmatched. The CDR3 contains 12 residues. CDR3 nucleotide sequence: TGTGCCACCGGACAGGCCACAGATACGCAGTATTTT. It specifies CATGQATDTQYF.

The chain combines TRBV6-5 with TRBJ2-7; D might be TRBD1 (5 bases). CDR3 length equals 14 residues. Germline V gene sequence: CDR1 MNHEY, CDR2 SVGAGI. V was shortened by 0 bases and J by 3 bases, with 9 bases between the two germline ends. The DNA for the CDR3 is TGTGCCAGCAGTTACTCGATGACAGTCTACGAGCAGTACTTC. Protein product: CASSYSMTVYEQYF.

The rearrangement links TRBV5-1 to TRBJ2-7; the match to TRBD2 covers 11 bases. CDR1 SGHRS and CDR2 YFSETQ come from the germline V gene. Losses at the gene ends were 3 bases for V and 7 bases for J; bases not matched to a gene: 15. The length of the CDR3 is 17 residues. CDR3 protein: CASSSAPGLADSREQYF. DNA for the CDR3: TGCGCCAGCAGCTCCGCTCCGGGACTAGCGGACTCGCGGGAGCAGTACTTC. The complete variable domain, with remaining parts taken from reference TRBV5-1 and TRBJ2-7, reads KAGVTQTPRYLIKTRGQQVTLSCSPISGHRSVSWYQQTPGQGLQFLFEYFSETQRNKGNFPGRFSGRQFSNSRSEMNVSTLELGDSALYLCASSSAPGLADSREQYFGPGTRLTVT.

The CDR3 DNA reads as TGCGCCAGCAGCTTGAGGCAGGGCCCCCTGAGGAGCTCCTACAATGAGCAGTTCTTC. Protein sequence: CASSLRQGPLRSSYNEQFF. The chain recombines TRBV5-1 with TRBJ2-1, with a tentative D call TRBD1 (5 bases). The CDR3 is 19 residues long. Germline V CDR1 and CDR2: SGHRS, YFSETQ. Trimming stripped 1 base from V and 0 bases from J, with 20 bases between.

The chain carries TRBV30 and TRBJ2-5; the D gene is possibly TRBD1 (7 bases). The end of the DNA fits TRBJ2-7 better, so the J call may be wrong. From germline, CDR1 is GTSNPN and CDR2 SVGIG (reference sequence). This CDR3 contains 13 residues. The CDR3 bases are TGTGCCTGGAGCAGGGGGGAGACCTACGAGCAGTACTTC. It encodes CAWSRGETYEQYF.

The chain uses TRBV27 and TRBJ2-6; D is possibly TRBD1 (6 bases). The length of the CDR3 is 18 residues. Trimming removed 5 bases at V and 0 bases at J, with 17 bases between. Germline V gene data show CDR1 as MNHEY and CDR2 as SMNVEV (reference sequence). The CDR3 sequence: CASSATGLSPSGANVLTF. CDR3 coding DNA: TGTGCCAGCAGTGCCACAGGGTTGTCCCCCTCTGGGGCCAACGTCCTGACTTTC.

On this clone itself: It is unclear where the CDR3 begins or ends on the DNA, so no DNA is shown, and the CDR3 is as TCRdb lists it. The V and J genes are TRBV19 and TRBJ1-4. The CDR3 length is 13 residues, termini included. Germline CDR1 and CDR2: LNHDA and SQIVND (reference sequence). CDR3 region: CASTSGYYEKLFF.

The genes are TRBV5-1 and TRBJ1-1, with D possibly matching TRBD1 (5 bases). The V end lost 0 bases, the J end lost 5 bases, and 5 bases lay between the germline ends. Germline V gene data show CDR1 as SGHRS and CDR2 as YFSETQ. The CDR3 consists of 12 residues. The CDR3 here is CASSLEGTEAFF. CDR3 nucleotides: TGCGCCAGCAGCTTGGAGGGGACTGAAGCTTTCTTT.

This chain connects TRBV19 to TRBJ2-7; tentative D call: TRBD1 (5 bases). The CDR3 has 13 residues. V lost 3 bases to trimming and J lost 6 bases, with 12 bases between them. Germline V gene sequence: CDR1 LNHDA, CDR2 SQIVND (reference sequence). CDR3 nucleotides: TGTGCCAGTAGTATTGGTTCAGGGCTCGAGCAGTACTTC. The encoded protein is CASSIGSGLEQYF.

V gene TRBV5-4 combines with J gene TRBJ2-7; 7 bases match TRBD1. Germline V CDR1 and CDR2: SGHNT, YYREEE (reference sequence). The V gene end was trimmed by 5 bases and the J gene end by 3 bases; junction bases not matched to a gene: 5. The CDR3 is made up of 13 amino acids. CDR3 residues: CASSGQDHYEQYF. The DNA of the CDR3 is TGTGCCAGCAGTGGACAGGACCACTACGAGCAGTACTTC.